The 5 T cell receptor beta chains below come from one sample, sequenced in a study of immune reconstitution after stem cell transplant in scleroderma (dated by TCRdb to the late 2010s). Library generation was performed with RT-PCR. Sequencing was carried out with an Illumina MiSeq. In TCRdb, the public reads were trimmed at Q25 with fastp and aligned with MiXCR, with productive beta chains retained. Each entry is one CDR3 protein sequence, shown with its most common DNA and genes. The sample table holds about 2,200 distinct CDR3 sequences, of which approximately 10% were seen once. Over 13% of the sample rests with the top ten. The sample was taken before or after autologous hematopoietic stem cell transplantation (not recorded which). These TCRs come from a female donor with systemic sclerosis.

The rearrangement uses TRBV7-6 and TRBJ2-1; tentatively, D is TRBD1 (5 bases). CDR3 length: 15 amino acids. Germline CDR1 is SGHVS and CDR2 is FNYEAQ. V lost 5 bases and J lost 3, with 14 bases in between. This CDR3 is CASSQSPRDYNEQFF. The CDR3 nucleotides are TGTGCCAGCAGCCAAAGCCCCAGGGACTACAATGAGCAGTTCTTC.

There are a few counts of this clonotype. The chain joins TRBV7-9 to TRBJ1-1, with 8 positions matching TRBD1. Germline CDR1 and CDR2: SEHNR and FQNEAQ (reference sequence). The CDR3 covers 14 residues. Trimming removed 7 bases from V and 3 bases from J; junction bases left unmatched: 7. The CDR3 DNA reads as TGTGCCAGCATGGACAGGGAGCGGCACACTGAAGCTTTCTTT. Translating gives CASMDRERHTEAFF.

This clonotype is medium-sized. V usage is TRBV19 and J usage is TRBJ1-5; TRBD1 agrees at 7 bases. Trimming at V came to 5 bases and at J to 2 bases, leaving 6 bases not matched to a gene. CDR3 length equals 15 residues. Germline CDR1 is LNHDA and CDR2 is SQIVND (reference sequence). DNA for the CDR3: TGTGCCAGTAGTTTTCGACAGGGTGGCAATCAGCCCCAGCATTTT. Its protein product is CASSFRQGGNQPQHF.

This clonotype ranks as medium-sized. The CDR3 DNA reads as TGCAGCGTTTTGACCGGCTACGAGCAGTACTTC. Amino acids: CSVLTGYEQYF. The V gene is TRBV29-1, the J gene TRBJ2-7; D is unclear. Germline V gene data show CDR1 as SQVTM and CDR2 as ANQGSEA. The CDR3 has 11 amino acids. The ends were cut back, 5 bases at V and 3 bases at J, with 8 bases in the middle.

Ten or more counts support this clonotype. This chain connects TRBV7-8 to TRBJ2-5; 11 bases align to TRBD2. The CDR3 loop spans 14 amino acids. V shed 5 bases, J shed 9 bases, and the junction held 8 bases outside the gene matches. CDR1 SGHVS and CDR2 FQNEAQ come from the germline V gene. CDR3 sequence: CASSIQTSGAPQYF. The CDR3 bases are TGTGCCAGCAGCATACAGACTAGCGGGGCCCCCCAGTACTTC.